The sample holds one count of the clone carrying this T cell receptor (beta chain). The antigen remains undetermined. This sample was included in a study of cytomegalovirus exposure and HLA in healthy donors. Study results and caveats: A classifier reportedly called cytomegalovirus status with high sensitivity and specificity.

This CDR3 has 15 residues. V trimming: 6 bases; J trimming: 7 bases; junction bases outside the gene matches: 9. Looked up from germline, CDR1 is MNHEY and CDR2 is SVGAGI. The PCR contained 60 Vbeta and 13 Jbeta primers. TCRdb's copy holds only in-frame clones and misses some; the assay was immunoSEQ multiplex PCR. The table shows roughly 140,000 clones, with less than 85% occurring only once. The genes are TRBV6-5 and TRBJ2-1, with 10 bases aligning to TRBD1. The clonotype comes from a man in his fifties or sixties in good health and CMV-seropositive. The sample was PBMCs. The CDR3 region is CASRGTGTGENEQFF. As DNA, the CDR3 is TGTGCCAGCAGAGGAACCGGGACAGGGGAAAATGAGCAGTTCTTC.